This TCR beta chain was retrieved from a study of breast tumors, draining lymph nodes, adjacent tissues. Worth noting for this clonotype: Its target is unknown.

From germline, CDR1 is MNHEY and CDR2 SVGEGT. The CDR3 is made up of 15 amino acids. V lost 7 bases and J 0 bases, leaving 14 bases between the germline ends. TCRdb itself ran the multiplex PCR reads through MiXCR, one entry per CDR3 protein. The sample has about 270,000 distinct CDR3 sequences, more than 30% seen once. Study outcomes and limitations: Data only fit, rather than demonstrated, lymph node origin of most tumor T cells. Luminal-like breast cancer showed significantly greater tumor-nontumor repertoire similarity than basal-like breast cancer did. The data were judged consistent with most tumor T cells coming from lymph node and expanding in tumor. Tumors had less TCR diversity than lymph nodes, more than nontumor tissue.

Samples came from axillary lymph nodes draining the breast cancer. The sequence derives from a female donor with breast cancer. Some clones in this sample may be carry-over from other donors' samples. V gene TRBV6-2 or TRBV6-3 combines with J gene TRBJ2-3; tentative D call: TRBD2 (6 bases). Sequenced: axillary lymph node tissue. The CDR3 here is CASTLAGWSTDTQYF. CDR3 nucleotides: TGTGCCAGCACTCTGGCGGGATGGAGCACAGATACGCAGTATTTT.